A single sample gave rise to the 12 T cell receptor beta chains below, sequenced in a study of blood T cell repertoires in COVID-19. Sequenced by immunoSEQ multiplex PCR; TCRdb stores in-frame clones only, minus some. The repertoire includes approximately 220,000 clones, around 84% of them detected once, and approximately 5% sits in the top ten. Sequencing was performed on peripheral blood. These receptors were obtained from an older woman who had recovered from COVID-19.

The gene calls are TRBV19 and TRBJ1-1; 7 nucleotides line up with TRBD1. This CDR3 spans 14 amino acids. Germline lookup yields CDR1 LNHDA and CDR2 SQIVND (reference sequence). The ends lost 6 bases at V and 0 bases at J; junction bases unmatched: 4. The CDR3 DNA sequence: TGTGCCAGTAGGGGACAGCCCGTGAACACTGAAGCTTTCTTT. Its protein product is CASRGQPVNTEAFF.

The chain has TRBV5-1 and TRBJ1-1, with a tentative D call TRBD1 (5 bases). This CDR3 is 13 amino acids long. The germline V gene has CDR1 SGHRS and CDR2 YFSETQ. The V end lost 4 bases, the J end lost 5 bases, and 12 bases lay between the germline ends. The chain's CDR3 is CASSTEGRTEAFF. In DNA form, the CDR3 reads TGCGCCAGCAGCACGGAGGGGCGAACTGAAGCTTTCTTT.

V and J are TRBV11-2 and TRBJ2-7; D might be TRBD2 (5 bases). The length of the CDR3 is 15 residues. The germline V gene encodes CDR1 SGHAT and CDR2 FQNNGV. The ends were cut back, 2 bases at V and 0 bases at J, with 11 bases in the middle. The CDR3: CASSLYSVYSYEQYF. The CDR3 bases are TGTGCCAGCAGCTTATATAGCGTCTACTCCTACGAGCAGTACTTC.

J is TRBJ2-5 and V is TRBV7-6; 10 nucleotides line up with TRBD2. V gave up 4 bases and J gave up 4 bases; unmatched junction bases: 6. CDR1 and CDR2 (germline): SGHVS, FNYEAQ. The CDR3 extends over 15 amino acids. In DNA form, the CDR3 reads TGTGCCAGCAGCTCGCCAACTAGCGGGGCAGAGACCCAGTACTTC. Protein: CASSSPTSGAETQYF.

The genes are TRBV3-1 (or the pseudogene TRBV3-2) and TRBJ1-1; perhaps TRBD1 as D (6 bases). The CDR3 is made up of 15 amino acids. Per the germline V gene, CDR1 is LGHDT and CDR2 is YNNKEL (reference sequence). The germline V and J ends were trimmed by 6 bases and 6 bases, with 20 bases remaining between them. For the CDR3, the DNA is TGTGCCAGCAGTGCCGGGGGGGGCGGATTGGCTGAAGCTTTCTTT. Amino acid sequence: CASSAGGGGLAEAFF.

This clone appeared once. This chain links TRBV27 with TRBJ1-6; the D gene is possibly TRBD1 (5 bases). V lost 5 bases and J 8 bases, leaving 19 bases between the germline ends. Germline V gene sequence: CDR1 MNHEY, CDR2 SMNVEV (reference sequence). The CDR3 runs to 16 residues. The CDR3: CASSASWGSYDSPLHF. CDR3 bases: TGTGCCAGCAGTGCATCGTGGGGCTCGTATGATTCACCCCTCCACTTT.

The chain combines TRBV7-2 with TRBJ1-2, with a weak D call TRBD1 (6 bases). V was pared by 6 bases and J by 8 bases, with 19 bases between. The CDR3 totals 14 residues. The germline CDR1 and CDR2 sequences are SGHTA and FQGNSA. The CDR3 protein is CASRPVGTGGGYTF. DNA for the CDR3: TGTGCCAGCAGGCCTGTCGGGACGGGGGGCGGCTACACCTTC. The variable domain in full, with the rest retrieved from reference TRBV7-2 and TRBJ1-2, is GAGVSQSPSNKVTEKGKDVELRCDPISGHTALYWYRQSLGQGLEFLIYFQGNSAPDKSGLPSDRFSAERTGGSVSTLTIQRTQQEDSAVYLCASRPVGTGGGYTFGSGTRLTVV.

This clone has just a few counts. The chain is built from TRBV7-6 and TRBJ1-1; D remains ambiguous. CDR1 is SGHVS and CDR2 is FNYEAQ in the germline V gene. The CDR3 runs 14 residues. Trimming took off 3 bases at V and 1 base at J, with 9 bases between the two ends. The DNA for the CDR3 is TGTGCCAGCAGCTTGAGTTCGGGGAACACTGAAGCTTTCTTT. Protein product: CASSLSSGNTEAFF.

J is TRBJ1-4 and V is TRBV6-2 or TRBV6-3; 9 positions agree with TRBD1. Germline V gene lookup returns CDR1 MNHEY and CDR2 SVGEGT. The CDR3 has 15 residues. After removal of 4 bases from V and 6 bases from J, the junction contained 6 bases not matched to a gene. CDR3 bases: TGTGCCAGCAGTTCTTACAGGGGGCGAGATGAAAAACTGTTTTTT. It specifies CASSSYRGRDEKLFF.

The genes are TRBV9 and TRBJ2-6, with a weak D call TRBD1 (6 bases). The CDR3 loop spans 16 amino acids. V shed 2 bases and J shed 4 bases, with 13 bases lying between them. Germline CDR1 SGDLS, CDR2 YYNGEE. DNA for the CDR3: TGTGCCAGCAGCGTTCCCCAGGGGTCCGGGGCCAACGTCCTGACTTTC. Its translation: CASSVPQGSGANVLTF.

This chain joins TRBV21-1 and TRBJ2-3; the D call in the table, TRBD2, was not verified against the DNA. TRBV21-1 is listed as a pseudogene. The CDR3 spans 14 residues. CDR3 sequence (DNA): TGTGCCAGCAGCTCATCTAAAGTTACAGATACGCAGTATTTT. Its protein product is CASSSSKVTDTQYF.

The V and J genes are TRBV9 and TRBJ2-3; 8 bases match TRBD2. The V gene's germline CDR1 is SGDLS and CDR2 YYNGEE. The V gene end was trimmed by 2 bases and the J gene end by 2 bases; junction bases not matched to a gene: 1. This CDR3 has 14 amino acids. This CDR3 reads CASSVSGTTDTQYF. The DNA of the CDR3 is TGTGCCAGCAGCGTTAGCGGGACCACAGATACGCAGTATTTT.